The entry below gives a single T cell receptor (beta chain) sequence along with its context. Antigen: not known. CDR1 and CDR2 (germline): ENHRY, SYGVKD. The length of the CDR3 is 16 residues. The trim removed 7 bases at V and 6 bases at J, leaving 11 bases unmatched. Profiled with immunoSEQ multiplex PCR; TCRdb holds only in-frame clones, not every one. This table has about 100,000 clones, around 89% appearing once. This entry belongs to a study of Tregs in tolerant kidney transplant recipients. Study in general: The nonmyeloablative bone marrow transplants came from related graft donors, with transient mixed chimerism.

Findings and limits, study-wide: Biological reproducibility was not directly addressed in this study.

Sequencing used CD4+ T cells from blood, obtained before the transplant. This TCR was sampled from a human donor who received a combined kidney and bone marrow transplant. The chain combines TRBV10-3 with TRBJ2-1; the match to TRBD2 covers 11 bases. CDR3 bases: TGTGCCATCACCGGGACTAGCGGAGGGGGGGGCAATGAGCAGTTCTTC. Its protein is CAITGTSGGGGNEQFF.